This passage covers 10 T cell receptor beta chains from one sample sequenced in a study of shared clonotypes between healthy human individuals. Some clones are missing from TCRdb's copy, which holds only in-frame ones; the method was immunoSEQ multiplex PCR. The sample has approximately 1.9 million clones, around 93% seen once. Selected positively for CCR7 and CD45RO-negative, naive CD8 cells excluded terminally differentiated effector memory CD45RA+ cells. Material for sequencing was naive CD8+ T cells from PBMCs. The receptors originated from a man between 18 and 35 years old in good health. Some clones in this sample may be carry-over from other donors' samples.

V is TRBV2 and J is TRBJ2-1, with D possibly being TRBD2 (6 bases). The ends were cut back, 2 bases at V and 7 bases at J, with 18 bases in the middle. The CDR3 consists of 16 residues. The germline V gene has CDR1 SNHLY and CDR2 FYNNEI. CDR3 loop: CASSENGGVGENEQFF. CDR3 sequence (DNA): TGTGCCAGCAGTGAAAATGGAGGGGTCGGGGAGAATGAGCAGTTCTTC. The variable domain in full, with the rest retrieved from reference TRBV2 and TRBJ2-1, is EPEVTQTPSHQVTQMGQEVILRCVPISNHLYFYWYRQILGQKVEFLVSFYNNEISEKSEIFDDQFSVERPDGSNFTLKIRSTKLEDSAMYFCASSENGGVGENEQFFGPGTRLTVL.

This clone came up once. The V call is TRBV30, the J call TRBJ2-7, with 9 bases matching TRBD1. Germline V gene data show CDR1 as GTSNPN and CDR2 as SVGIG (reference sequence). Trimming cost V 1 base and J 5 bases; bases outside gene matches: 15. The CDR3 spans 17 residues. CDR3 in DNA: TGTGCCTGGAGTGCCCTCCCTCCGGGACAGGGTAGGAACGAGCAGTACTTC. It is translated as CAWSALPPGQGRNEQYF.

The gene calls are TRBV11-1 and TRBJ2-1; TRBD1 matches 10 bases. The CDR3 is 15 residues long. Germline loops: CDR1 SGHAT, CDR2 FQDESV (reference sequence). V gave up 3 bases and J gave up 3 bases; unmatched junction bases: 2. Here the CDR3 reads CASSLGQGIYNEQFF. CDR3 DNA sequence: TGTGCCAGCAGCTTGGGACAGGGGATCTACAATGAGCAGTTCTTC.

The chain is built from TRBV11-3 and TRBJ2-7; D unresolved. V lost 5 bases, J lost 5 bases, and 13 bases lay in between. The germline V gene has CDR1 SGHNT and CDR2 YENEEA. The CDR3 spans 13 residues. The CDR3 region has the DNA TGTGCCAGCAGCCCCCCCTTGGTGAACGAGCAGTACTTC. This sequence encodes CASSPPLVNEQYF.

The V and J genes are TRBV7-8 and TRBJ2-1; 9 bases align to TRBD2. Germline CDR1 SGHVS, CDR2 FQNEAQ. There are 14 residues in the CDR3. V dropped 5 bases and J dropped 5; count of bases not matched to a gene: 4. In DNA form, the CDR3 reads TGTGCCAGCAGCCCCGGACTAGCGAACAATGAGCAGTTCTTC. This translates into CASSPGLANNEQFF.

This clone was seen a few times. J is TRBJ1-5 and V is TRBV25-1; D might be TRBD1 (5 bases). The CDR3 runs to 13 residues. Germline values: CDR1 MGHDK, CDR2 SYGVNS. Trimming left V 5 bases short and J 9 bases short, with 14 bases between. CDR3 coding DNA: TGTGCCAGCAGTATCGGGGCTGAGTCGCCCCAGCATTTT. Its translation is CASSIGAESPQHF.

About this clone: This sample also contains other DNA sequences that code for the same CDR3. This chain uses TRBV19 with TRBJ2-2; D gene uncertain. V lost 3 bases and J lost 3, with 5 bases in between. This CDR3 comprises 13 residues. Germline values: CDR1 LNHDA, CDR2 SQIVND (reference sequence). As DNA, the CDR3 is TGTGCCAGTAGTATTGATTACACCGGGGAGCTGTTTTTT. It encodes CASSIDYTGELFF. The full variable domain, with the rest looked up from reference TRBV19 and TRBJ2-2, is DGGITQSPKYLFRKEGQNVTLSCEQNLNHDAMYWYRQDPGQGLRLIYYSQIVNDFQKGDIAEGYSVSREKKESFPLTVTSAQKNPTAFYLCASSIDYTGELFFGEGSRLTVL.

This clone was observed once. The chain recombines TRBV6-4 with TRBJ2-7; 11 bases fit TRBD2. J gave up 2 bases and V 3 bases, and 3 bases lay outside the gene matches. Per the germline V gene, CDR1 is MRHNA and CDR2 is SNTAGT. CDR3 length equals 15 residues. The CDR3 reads CASSEGLAAPYEQYF. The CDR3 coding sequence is TGTGCCAGCAGTGAGGGACTAGCGGCACCCTACGAGCAGTACTTC.

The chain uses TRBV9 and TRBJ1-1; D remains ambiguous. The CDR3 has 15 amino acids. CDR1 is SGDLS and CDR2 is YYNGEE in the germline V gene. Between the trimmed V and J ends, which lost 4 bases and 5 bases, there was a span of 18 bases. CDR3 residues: CASSPTSVGLTEAFF. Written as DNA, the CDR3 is TGTGCCAGCAGCCCCACGTCCGTGGGATTAACTGAAGCTTTCTTT. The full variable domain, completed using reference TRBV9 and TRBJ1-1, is DSGVTQTPKHLITATGQRVTLRCSPRSGDLSVYWYQQSLDQGLQFLIQYYNGEERAKGNILERFSAQQFPDLHSELNLSSLELGDSALYFCASSPTSVGLTEAFFGQGTRLTVV.

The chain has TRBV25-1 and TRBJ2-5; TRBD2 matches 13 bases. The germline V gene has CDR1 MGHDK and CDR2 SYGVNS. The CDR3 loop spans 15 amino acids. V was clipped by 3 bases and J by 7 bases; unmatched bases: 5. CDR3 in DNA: TGTGCCAGCAGTGATGGGACTAGCGGGATTCCGACCCAGTACTTC. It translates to CASSDGTSGIPTQYF.